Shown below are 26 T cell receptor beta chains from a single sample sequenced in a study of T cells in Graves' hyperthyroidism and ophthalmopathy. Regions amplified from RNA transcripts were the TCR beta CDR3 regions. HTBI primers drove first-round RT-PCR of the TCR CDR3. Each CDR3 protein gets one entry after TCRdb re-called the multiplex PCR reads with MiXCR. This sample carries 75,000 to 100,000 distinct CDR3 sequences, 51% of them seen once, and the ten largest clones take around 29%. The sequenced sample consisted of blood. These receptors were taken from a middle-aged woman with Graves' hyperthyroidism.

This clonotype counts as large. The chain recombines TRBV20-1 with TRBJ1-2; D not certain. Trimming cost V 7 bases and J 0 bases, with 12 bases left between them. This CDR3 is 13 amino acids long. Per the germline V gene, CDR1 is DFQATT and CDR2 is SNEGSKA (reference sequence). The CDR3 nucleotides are TGCAGTGGATTAGCCGGCTCTAACTATGGCTACACCTTC. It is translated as CSGLAGSNYGYTF.

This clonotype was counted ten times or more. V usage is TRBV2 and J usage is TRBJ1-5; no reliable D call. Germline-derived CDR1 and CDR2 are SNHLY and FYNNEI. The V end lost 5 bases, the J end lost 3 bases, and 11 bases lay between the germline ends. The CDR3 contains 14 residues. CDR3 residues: CASSLLAVNQPQHF. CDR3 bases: TGTGCCAGCAGTTTGTTGGCAGTCAATCAGCCCCAGCATTTT.

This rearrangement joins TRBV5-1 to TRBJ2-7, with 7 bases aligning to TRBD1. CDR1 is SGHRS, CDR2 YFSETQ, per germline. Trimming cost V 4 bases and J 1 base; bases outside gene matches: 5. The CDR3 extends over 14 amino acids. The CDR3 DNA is TGCGCCAGCAGCGCAGAGGACAGGTCCTACGAGCAGTACTTC. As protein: CASSAEDRSYEQYF.

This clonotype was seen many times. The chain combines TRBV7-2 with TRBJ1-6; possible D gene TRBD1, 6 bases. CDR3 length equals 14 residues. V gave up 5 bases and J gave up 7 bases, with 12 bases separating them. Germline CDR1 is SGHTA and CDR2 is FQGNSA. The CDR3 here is CASSHSGQNSPLHF. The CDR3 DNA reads TGTGCCAGCAGCCACTCGGGACAAAATTCACCCCTCCACTTT.

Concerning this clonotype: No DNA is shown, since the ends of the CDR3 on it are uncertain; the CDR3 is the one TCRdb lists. The CDR3 here is CSVARQGFGAGELFF. The V gene is TRBV29-1, the J gene TRBJ2-2; no DNA check was done on the table's D call, TRBD1. With termini counted, the CDR3 has 15 amino acids. Looked up from germline, CDR1 is SQVTM and CDR2 is ANQGSEA.

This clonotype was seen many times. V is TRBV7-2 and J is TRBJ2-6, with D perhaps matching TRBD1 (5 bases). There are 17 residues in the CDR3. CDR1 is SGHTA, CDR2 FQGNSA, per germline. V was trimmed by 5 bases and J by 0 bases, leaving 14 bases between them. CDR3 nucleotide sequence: TGTGCCAGCAGCCAAGTCGACAGCCCCTCTGGGGCCAACGTCCTGACTTTC. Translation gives CASSQVDSPSGANVLTF.

The CDR3 DNA reads as TGTGCCACCAGCGTCGTCAATCAGCCCCAGCATTTT. Translating it yields CATSVVNQPQHF. This chain joins TRBV15 and TRBJ1-5; no reliable D call. V was cut by 5 bases and J by 3 bases, with 5 bases left in between. The CDR3 is made up of 12 amino acids. Germline CDR1 is LNHNV and CDR2 is YYDKDF (reference sequence).

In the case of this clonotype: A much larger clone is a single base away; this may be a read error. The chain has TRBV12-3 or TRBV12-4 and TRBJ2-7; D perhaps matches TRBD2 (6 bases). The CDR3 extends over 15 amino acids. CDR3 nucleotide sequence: TGTGCCTGCAGTGCCCTCGGGGCGGGGAGCTACGAGCAGTACTTC. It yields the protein CACSALGAGSYEQYF.

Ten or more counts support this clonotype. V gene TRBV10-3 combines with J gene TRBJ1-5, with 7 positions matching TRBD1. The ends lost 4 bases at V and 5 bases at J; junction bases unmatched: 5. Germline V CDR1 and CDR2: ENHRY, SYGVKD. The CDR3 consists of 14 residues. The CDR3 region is CAISGDRAYQPQHF. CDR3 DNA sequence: TGTGCCATCAGTGGCGACAGGGCCTATCAGCCCCAGCATTTT.

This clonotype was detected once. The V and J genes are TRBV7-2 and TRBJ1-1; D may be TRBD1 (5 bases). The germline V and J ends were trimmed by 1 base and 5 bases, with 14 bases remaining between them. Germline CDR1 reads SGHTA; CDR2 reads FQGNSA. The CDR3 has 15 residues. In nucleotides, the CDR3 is TGTGCCAGCAGCTTAGGAGGGGCAGGGAGAACTGAAGCTTTCTTT. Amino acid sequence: CASSLGGAGRTEAFF.

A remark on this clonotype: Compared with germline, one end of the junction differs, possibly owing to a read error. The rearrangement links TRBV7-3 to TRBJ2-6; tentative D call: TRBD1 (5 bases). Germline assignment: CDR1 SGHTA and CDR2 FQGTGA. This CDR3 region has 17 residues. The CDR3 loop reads CASSPPGRLSGANVLTF. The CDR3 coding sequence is TGTGCCAGCAGTCCACCCGGACGGCTCTCTGGGGCCAACGTCCTGACTTTT. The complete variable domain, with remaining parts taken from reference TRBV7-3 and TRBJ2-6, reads GAGVSQTPSNKVTEKGKYVELRCDPISGHTALYWYRQSLGQGPEFLIYFQGTGAADDSGLPNDRFFAVRPEGSVSTLKIQRTERGDSAVYLCASSPPGRLSGANVLTFGAGSRLTVL.

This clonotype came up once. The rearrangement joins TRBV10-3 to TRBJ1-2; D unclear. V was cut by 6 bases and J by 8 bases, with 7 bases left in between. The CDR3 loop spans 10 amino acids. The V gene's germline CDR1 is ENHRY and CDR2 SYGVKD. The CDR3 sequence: CAIREGGYTF. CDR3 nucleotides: TGTGCCATCAGGGAGGGCGGCTACACCTTC.

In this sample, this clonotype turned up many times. The CDR3 loop is CASSTAGGDTQYF. The CDR3 nucleotides read TGTGCCAGCAGTACAGCGGGGGGAGATACGCAGTATTTT. This chain links TRBV2 with TRBJ2-3; TRBD2 agrees at 9 bases. V shed 5 bases, J shed 5 bases, and the junction held 2 bases outside the gene matches. The length of the CDR3 is 13 residues. CDR1 is SNHLY and CDR2 is FYNNEI in the germline V gene.

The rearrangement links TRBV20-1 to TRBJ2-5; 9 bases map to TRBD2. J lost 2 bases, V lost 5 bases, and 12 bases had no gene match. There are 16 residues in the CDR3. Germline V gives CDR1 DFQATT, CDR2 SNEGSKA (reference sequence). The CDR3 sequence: CSAGSPGLAGQETQYF. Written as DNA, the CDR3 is TGCAGTGCTGGTTCCCCAGGGCTAGCGGGACAAGAGACCCAGTACTTC.

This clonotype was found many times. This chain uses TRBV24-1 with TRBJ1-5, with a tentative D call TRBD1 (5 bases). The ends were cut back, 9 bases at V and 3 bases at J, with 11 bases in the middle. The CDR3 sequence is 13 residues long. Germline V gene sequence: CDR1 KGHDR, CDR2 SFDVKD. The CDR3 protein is CATQGTLNQPQHF. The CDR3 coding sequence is TGTGCCACCCAGGGCACCCTCAATCAGCCCCAGCATTTT.

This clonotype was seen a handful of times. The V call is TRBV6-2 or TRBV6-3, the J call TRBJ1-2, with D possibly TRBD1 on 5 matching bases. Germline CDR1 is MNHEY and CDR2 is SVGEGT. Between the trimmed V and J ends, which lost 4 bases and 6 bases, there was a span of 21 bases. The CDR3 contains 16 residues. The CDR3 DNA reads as TGTGCCAGCAGTTTATCCCGGACACGGACTTTGAATGGCTACACCTTC. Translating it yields CASSLSRTRTLNGYTF.

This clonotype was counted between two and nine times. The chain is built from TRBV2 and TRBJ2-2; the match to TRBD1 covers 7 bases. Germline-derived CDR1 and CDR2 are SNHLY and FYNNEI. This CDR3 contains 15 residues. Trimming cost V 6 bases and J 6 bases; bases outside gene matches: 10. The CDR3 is CASSASTGISGELFF. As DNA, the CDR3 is TGTGCCAGCAGCGCCTCGACAGGGATCTCCGGGGAGCTGTTTTTT.

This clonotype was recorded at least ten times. DNA for the CDR3: TGCAGCGTTGAAGGGTCCATCTATGGCTACACCTTC. Residues: CSVEGSIYGYTF. The rearrangement uses TRBV29-1 and TRBJ1-2; no clear D. Germline lookup yields CDR1 SQVTM and CDR2 ANQGSEA. CDR3 length: 12 residues. V was shortened by 1 base and J by 4 bases, with 7 bases between the two germline ends.

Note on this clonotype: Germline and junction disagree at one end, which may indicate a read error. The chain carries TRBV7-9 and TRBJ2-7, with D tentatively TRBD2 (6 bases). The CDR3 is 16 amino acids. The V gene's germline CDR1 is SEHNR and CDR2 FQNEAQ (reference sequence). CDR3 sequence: CASSPFGPGLHYEQYF. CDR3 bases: TGCGCCAGCAGCCCCTTTGGCCCGGGACTCCACTACGAGCAGTACTTC.

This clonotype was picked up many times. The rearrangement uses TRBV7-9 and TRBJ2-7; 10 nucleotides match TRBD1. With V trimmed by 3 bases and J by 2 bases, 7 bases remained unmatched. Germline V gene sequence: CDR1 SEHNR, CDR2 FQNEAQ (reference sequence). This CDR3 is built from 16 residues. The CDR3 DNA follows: TGTGCCAGCAGCTTGACGACAGGGGGCAACGCCTACGAGCAGTACTTC. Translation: CASSLTTGGNAYEQYF.

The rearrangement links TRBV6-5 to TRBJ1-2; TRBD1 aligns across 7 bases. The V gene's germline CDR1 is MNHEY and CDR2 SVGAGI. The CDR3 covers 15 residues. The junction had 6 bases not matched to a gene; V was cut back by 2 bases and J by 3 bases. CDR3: CASSYPTGVHYGYTF. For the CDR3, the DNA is TGTGCCAGCAGTTACCCTACAGGGGTGCACTATGGCTACACCTTC.

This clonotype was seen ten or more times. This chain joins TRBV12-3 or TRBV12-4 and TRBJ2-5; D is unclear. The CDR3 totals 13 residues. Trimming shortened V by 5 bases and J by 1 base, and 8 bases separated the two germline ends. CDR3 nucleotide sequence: TGTGCCAGCAGTGGATTCCGCCAAGAGACCCAGTACTTC. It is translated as CASSGFRQETQYF.

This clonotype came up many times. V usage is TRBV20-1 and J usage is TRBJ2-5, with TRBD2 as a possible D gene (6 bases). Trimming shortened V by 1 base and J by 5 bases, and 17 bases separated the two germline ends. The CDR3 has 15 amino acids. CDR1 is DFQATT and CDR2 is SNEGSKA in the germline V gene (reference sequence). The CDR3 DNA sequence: TGCAGTGCTAGAGTGGGCGTCGGAGGGTCGGAGACCCAGTACTTC. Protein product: CSARVGVGGSETQYF.

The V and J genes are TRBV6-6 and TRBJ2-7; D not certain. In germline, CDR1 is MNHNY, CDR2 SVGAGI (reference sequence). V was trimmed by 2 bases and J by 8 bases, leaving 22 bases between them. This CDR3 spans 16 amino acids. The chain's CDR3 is CASSYRRGGNQPQQYF. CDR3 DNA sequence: TGTGCCAGCAGTTACCGTCGTGGCGGCAATCAGCCCCAGCAGTACTTC.

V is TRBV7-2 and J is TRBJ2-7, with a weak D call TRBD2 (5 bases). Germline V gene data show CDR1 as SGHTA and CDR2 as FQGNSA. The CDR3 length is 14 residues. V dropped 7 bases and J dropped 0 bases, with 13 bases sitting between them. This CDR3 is CASNPLDSSYEQYF. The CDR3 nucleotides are TGTGCCAGCAACCCACTAGATAGCTCCTACGAGCAGTACTTC. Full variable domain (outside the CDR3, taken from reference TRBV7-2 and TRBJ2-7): GAGVSQSPSNKVTEKGKDVELRCDPISGHTALYWYRQSLGQGLEFLIYFQGNSAPDKSGLPSDRFSAERTGGSVSTLTIQRTQQEDSAVYLCASNPLDSSYEQYFGPGTRLTVT.

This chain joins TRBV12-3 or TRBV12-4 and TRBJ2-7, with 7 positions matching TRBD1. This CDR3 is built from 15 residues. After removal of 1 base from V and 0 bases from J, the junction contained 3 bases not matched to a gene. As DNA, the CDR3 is TGTGCCAGCAGTTTAGGGACAGGTTACTCCTACGAGCAGTACTTC. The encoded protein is CASSLGTGYSYEQYF.